This T cell receptor (beta chain) was captured in a study of control samples from healthy donors and cancer patients. V was shortened by 1 base and J by 5 bases, with 1 base between the two germline ends. This CDR3 spans 10 amino acids. In germline, CDR1 is DFQATT, CDR2 SNEGSKA (reference sequence). Sequencing used immunoSEQ multiplex PCR; TCRdb keeps in-frame clones, though not all of them. The table has 150,000 to 200,000 clones, around nine tenths seen once. Specimen: blood. The gene calls are TRBV20-1 and TRBJ2-3; D is unclear. This sequence was found in a man aged 30-40 years in good health. CDR3 region: CSARGDTQYF. For the CDR3, the DNA is TGCAGTGCTAGAGGAGATACGCAGTATTTT.